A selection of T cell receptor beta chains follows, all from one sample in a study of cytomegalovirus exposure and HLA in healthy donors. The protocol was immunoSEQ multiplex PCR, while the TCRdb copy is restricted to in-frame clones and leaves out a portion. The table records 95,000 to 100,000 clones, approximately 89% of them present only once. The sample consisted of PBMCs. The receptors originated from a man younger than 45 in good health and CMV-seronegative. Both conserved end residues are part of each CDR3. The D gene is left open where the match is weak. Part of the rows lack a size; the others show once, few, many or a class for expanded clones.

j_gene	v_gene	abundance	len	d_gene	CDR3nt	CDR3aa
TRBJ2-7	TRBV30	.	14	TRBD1	TGTGCCTGGAACATGGGGACAGCCACCTACGAGCAGTACTTC	CAWNMGTATYEQYF
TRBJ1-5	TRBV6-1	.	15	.	TGTGCCAGCAGTGAGACAGAGCTAAGCAATCAGCCCCAGCATTTT	CASSETELSNQPQHF
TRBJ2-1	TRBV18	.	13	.	TGTGCCAGCTCACAGGGGCCGTACAATGAGCAGTTCTTC	CASSQGPYNEQFF
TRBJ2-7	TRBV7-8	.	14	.	TGTGCCAGCAGCTTAGGGCGGCAGGGCAACGAGCAGTACTTC	CASSLGRQGNEQYF
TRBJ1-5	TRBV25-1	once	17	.	TGTGCCAGCAATCAGTGGGGGGGGTCAAATAGCAACCAGCCCCAGCATTTT	CASNQWGGSNSNQPQHF
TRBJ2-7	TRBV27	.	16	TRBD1	TGTGCCAGCAGTTTTACAGGGGGCCGAGGGATCTACGAGCAGTACTTC	CASSFTGGRGIYEQYF
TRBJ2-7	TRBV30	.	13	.	TGTGCCTGGAGACCTGGGGGGTTTCACGAGCAGTACTTC	CAWRPGGFHEQYF
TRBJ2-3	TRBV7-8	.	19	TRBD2	TGTGCCAGCAGCTTAGGGGGTAGCGGGGGGGAAGACCCCACAGATACGCAGTATTTT	CASSLGGSGGEDPTDTQYF
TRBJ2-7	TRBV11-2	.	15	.	TGTGCCAGCAGCCCCGGACTTCGTAGCTCCTACGAGCAGTACTTC	CASSPGLRSSYEQYF
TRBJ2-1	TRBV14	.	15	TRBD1	TGTGCCAGCAGCCAGGTTGGGACAGGGGGGACTGAGCAGTTCTTC	CASSQVGTGGTEQFF
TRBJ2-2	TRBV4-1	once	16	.	TGCGCCAGCAGCCAGTTGTGGGGGGATCACACCGGGGAGCTGTTTTTT	CASSQLWGDHTGELFF
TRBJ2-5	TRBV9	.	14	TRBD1	TGTGCCAGCAGCGGGGAGAGGGGGCGGGAGACCCAGTACTTC	CASSGERGRETQYF
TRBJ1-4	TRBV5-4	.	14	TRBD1	TGTGCCAGCAGCCTGGACAGGGTGAATGAAAAACTGTTTTTT	CASSLDRVNEKLFF
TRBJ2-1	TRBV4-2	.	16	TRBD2	TGTGCCAGCAGGCCCTCCTTAGGACGGGGGGTAAATGAGCAGTTCTTC	CASRPSLGRGVNEQFF
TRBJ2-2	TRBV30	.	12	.	TGTGCCTGGAGTACAGGGCCCGGGGAGCTGTTTTTT	CAWSTGPGELFF
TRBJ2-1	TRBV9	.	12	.	TGTGCCAGCAGCGTCGACGAGGATGAGCAGTTCTTC	CASSVDEDEQFF
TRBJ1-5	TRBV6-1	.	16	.	TGTGCCAGCAGTGAAGTCGTTGGGAGGAGCAATCAGCCCCAGCATTTT	CASSEVVGRSNQPQHF
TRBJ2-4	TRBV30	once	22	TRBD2	TGTGCCTGGAGTAGGCGACAGGTCATAAGGACTAGCGGGGCACTAGCCAAAAACATTCAGTACTTC	CAWSRRQVIRTSGALAKNIQYF
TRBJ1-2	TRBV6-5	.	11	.	TGTGCCAGCAGCCGGGGGGTCGGCTACACCTTC	CASSRGVGYTF
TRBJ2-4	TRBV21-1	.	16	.	TGTGCCCCTATACAACTAGGGCCACTAGCCAAAAACATTCAGTACTTC	CAPIQLGPLAKNIQYF
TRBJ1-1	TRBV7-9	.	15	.	TGTGCCAGCAGCGAATCAGCTGCCGTTGACTCTGAAGCTTTCTTT	CASSESAAVDSEAFF
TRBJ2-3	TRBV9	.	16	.	TGTGCCAGCAGCGACGGGACACGACCAGTGACAGATACGCAGTATTTT	CASSDGTRPVTDTQYF
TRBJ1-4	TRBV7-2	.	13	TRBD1	TGTGCCACCAGCAGGGGACAGAGGGAAAAACTGTTTTTT	CATSRGQREKLFF
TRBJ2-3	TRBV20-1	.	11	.	TGCAGTGCCAGACACGGAGATACGCAGTATTTT	CSARHGDTQYF
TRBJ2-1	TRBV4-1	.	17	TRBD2	TGCGCCAGCAGCCAAGAAGGTAGCGGGGGGGCCTATATTGAGCAGTTCTTC	CASSQEGSGGAYIEQFF
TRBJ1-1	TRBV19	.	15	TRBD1	TGTGCCAGTAGTGAGAAGGACAGGGGGCCCACTGAAGCTTTCTTT	CASSEKDRGPTEAFF
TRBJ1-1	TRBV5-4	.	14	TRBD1	TGTGCCAGCAGCCCGGGACAGGGGAACACTGAAGCTTTCTTT	CASSPGQGNTEAFF
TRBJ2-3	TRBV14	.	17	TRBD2	TGTGCCAGCAGCCAAATTATTCCCGGGACTAGCGCAGATACGCAGTATTTT	CASSQIIPGTSADTQYF
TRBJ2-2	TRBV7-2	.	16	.	TGTGCCAGCAGCTACAGGGCCATTATGAACACCGGGGAGCTGTTTTTT	CASSYRAIMNTGELFF
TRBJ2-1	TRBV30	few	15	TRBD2	TGTGCCTGGAGTGTAGGACCGGGACTAGCGACCGAGCAGTTCTTC	CAWSVGPGLATEQFF
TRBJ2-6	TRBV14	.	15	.	TGTGCCAGCAGCCGAGGGGGGGCAGGGGCCAACGTCCTGACTTTC	CASSRGGAGANVLTF
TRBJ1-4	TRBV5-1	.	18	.	TGCGCCAGCAGCTTGTATCTGGACAGTAAAGCAACTAATGAAAAACTGTTTTTT	CASSLYLDSKATNEKLFF